Listed below are T cell receptor beta chains from one sample, sequenced in a study of blood T cell repertoires in COVID-19. Clones were sequenced by immunoSEQ multiplex PCR, and TCRdb holds only the in-frame ones, with some missing. The table has 250,000 to 350,000 clones, around 85% seen once. The sample taken for sequencing was peripheral blood. All receptors come from a human donor with COVID-19, enrolled during active disease. The donor label of this sample is uncertain. Both conserved end residues are trimmed from each CDR3.

TRBJ2-7,TRBV4-3,ASSLRAGYEQY
TRBJ2-7,TRBV13,ASSLSASSYEQY
TRBJ2-3,TRBV3-1/TRBV3-2,ASSQSSGSTDTQY
TRBJ2-2,TRBV7-3,ASSLSGGRSGELF
TRBJ1-5,TRBV10-3,AISESSGDQPQH
TRBJ2-7,TRBV28,ASRRTGTYEQY
TRBJ2-2,TRBV2,ASSDWTGNTGELF
TRBJ2-1,TRBV5-1,ASSLLLLPGTSGRDEQF
TRBJ1-6,TRBV2,ASRDEGVYSPLH
TRBJ2-2,TRBV13,ASSGTSGRAGELF
TRBJ2-5,TRBV9,ASSARLAGGQETQY
TRBJ1-1,TRBV30,AWRGGINMNTEAF
TRBJ1-2,TRBV24-1,ATSESDRGWYGYT
TRBJ2-1,TRBV4-3,ASSQNSWTSVQF
TRBJ2-7,TRBV11-2,ASSLRGADEQY
TRBJ2-7,TRBV3-1/TRBV3-2,ASSKALAGARYEQY
TRBJ2-2,TRBV2,ASSGLSTGELF
TRBJ2-7,TRBV6-6,ASSYPPDSAYEQY
TRBJ2-1,TRBV19,ASSTREGSYNEQF
TRBJ1-1,TRBV5-8,ASSRDRVVAEAF
TRBJ1-3,TRBV7-7,ASSRDSASSGNTIY
TRBJ2-2,TRBV28,ASTDLAGSGELF
TRBJ2-1,TRBV15,ATSSSGRSYNEQF
TRBJ1-1,TRBV28,ASSFVGEENTEAF